What follows describes a single T cell receptor beta chain. Its target is not known. One junction end does not reproduce the germline sequence, and a read error may be involved. This entry comes from a study of post-analysis software for immune sequencing data. This CDR3 is 14 amino acids long. CDR1 and CDR2 from the germline V gene are SQVTM and ANQGSEA. Study-wide results and limits: The five TRBV segments detected at higher frequency in patients than in controls included TRBV5-6, TRBV5-1 and TRBV20-1. Co-batched samples clustered tightly together by F measure.

Unique molecular identifiers had been added to the TCR beta cDNA libraries. Input amounts of roughly 0.9 to 10 million T cells were used. These gave some 500,000 cDNA molecules, so each molecule approximated one T cell. In TCRdb, the PCR reads were re-called with MiXCR into one record per CDR3 protein. The table lists hundreds of thousands of distinct CDR3 sequences, approximately 30% of them singletons, with approximately 0.6% in the top ten. The source is a girl aged 10 to 17 with multiple sclerosis. Sample: blood. This chain links TRBV29-1 with TRBJ1-1, with 8 positions matching TRBD1. CDR3 protein: CGVECGTGNTEAFF. The DNA for the CDR3 is TGCGGCGTTGAATGCGGGACAGGGAACACTGAAGCTTTCTTT.